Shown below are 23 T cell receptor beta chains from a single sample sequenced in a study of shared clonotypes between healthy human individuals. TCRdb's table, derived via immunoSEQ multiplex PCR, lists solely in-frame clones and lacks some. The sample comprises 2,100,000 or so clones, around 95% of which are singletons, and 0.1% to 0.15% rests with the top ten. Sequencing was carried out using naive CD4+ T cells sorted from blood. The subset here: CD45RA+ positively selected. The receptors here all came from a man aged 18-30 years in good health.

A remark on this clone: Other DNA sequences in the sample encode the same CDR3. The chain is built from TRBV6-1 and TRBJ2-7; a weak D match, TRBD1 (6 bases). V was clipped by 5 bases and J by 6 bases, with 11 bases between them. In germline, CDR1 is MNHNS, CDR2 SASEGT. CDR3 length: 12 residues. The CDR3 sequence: CASSLQGLEQYF. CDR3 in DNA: TGTGCCAGCAGTCTTCAGGGGCTCGAGCAGTACTTC.

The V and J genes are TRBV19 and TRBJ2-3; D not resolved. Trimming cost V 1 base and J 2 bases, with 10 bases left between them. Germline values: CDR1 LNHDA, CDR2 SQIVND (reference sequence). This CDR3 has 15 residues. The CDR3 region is CASSIGGIATDTQYF. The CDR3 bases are TGTGCCAGTAGTATAGGGGGAATTGCCACAGATACGCAGTATTTT. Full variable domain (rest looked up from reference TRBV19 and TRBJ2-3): DGGITQSPKYLFRKEGQNVTLSCEQNLNHDAMYWYRQDPGQGLRLIYYSQIVNDFQKGDIAEGYSVSREKKESFPLTVTSAQKNPTAFYLCASSIGGIATDTQYFGPGTRLTVL.

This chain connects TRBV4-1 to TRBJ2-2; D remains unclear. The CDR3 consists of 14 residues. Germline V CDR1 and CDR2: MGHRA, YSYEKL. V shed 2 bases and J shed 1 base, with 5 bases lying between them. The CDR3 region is CASSQPLNTGELFF. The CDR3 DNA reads TGCGCCAGCAGCCAACCTCTGAACACCGGGGAGCTGTTTTTT.

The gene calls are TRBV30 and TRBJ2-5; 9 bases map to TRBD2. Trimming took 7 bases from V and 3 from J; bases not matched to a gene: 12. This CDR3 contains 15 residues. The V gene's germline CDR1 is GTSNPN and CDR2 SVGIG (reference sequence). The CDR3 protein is CALTLGSGRKETQYF. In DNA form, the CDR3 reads TGTGCCTTAACCCTCGGAAGCGGGAGGAAAGAGACCCAGTACTTC.

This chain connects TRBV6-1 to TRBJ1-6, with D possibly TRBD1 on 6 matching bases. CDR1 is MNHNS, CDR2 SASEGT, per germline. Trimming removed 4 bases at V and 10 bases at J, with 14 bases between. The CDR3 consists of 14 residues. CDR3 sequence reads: CASSAQGNLSPLHF. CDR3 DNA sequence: TGTGCCAGCAGTGCCCAGGGGAACCTCTCACCCCTCCACTTT.

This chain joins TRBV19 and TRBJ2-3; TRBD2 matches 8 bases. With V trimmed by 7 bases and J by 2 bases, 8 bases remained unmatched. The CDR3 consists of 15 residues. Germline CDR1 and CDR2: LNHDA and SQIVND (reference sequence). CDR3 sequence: CASTRGGGLTDTQYF. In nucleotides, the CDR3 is TGTGCCAGTACCCGAGGCGGGGGGCTCACAGATACGCAGTATTTT. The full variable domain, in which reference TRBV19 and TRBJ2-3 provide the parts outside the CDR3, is DGGITQSPKYLFRKEGQNVTLSCEQNLNHDAMYWYRQDPGQGLRLIYYSQIVNDFQKGDIAEGYSVSREKKESFPLTVTSAQKNPTAFYLCASTRGGGLTDTQYFGPGTRLTVL.

CDR3 loop: CAWDRGTYEQYF. The DNA for the CDR3 is TGTGCCTGGGACAGGGGGACCTACGAGCAGTACTTC. The genes are TRBV30 and TRBJ2-7, with TRBD1 matching 9 bases. V lost 5 bases and J lost 2; bases outside the gene matches: 1. The CDR3 runs to 12 residues. Germline assignment: CDR1 GTSNPN and CDR2 SVGIG (reference sequence). The whole variable domain, remainder taken from reference TRBV30 and TRBJ2-7, is SQTIHQWPATLVQPVGSPLSLECTVEGTSNPNLYWYRQAAGRGLQLLFYSVGIGQISSEVPQNLSASRPQDRQFILSSKKLLLSDSGFYLCAWDRGTYEQYFGPGTRLTVT.

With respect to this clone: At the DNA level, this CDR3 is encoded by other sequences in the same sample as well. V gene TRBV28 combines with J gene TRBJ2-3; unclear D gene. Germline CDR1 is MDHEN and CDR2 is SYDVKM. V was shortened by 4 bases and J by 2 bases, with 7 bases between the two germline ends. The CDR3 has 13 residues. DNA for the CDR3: TGTGCCAGCAGTTCCGTATCCACAGATACGCAGTATTTT. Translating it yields CASSSVSTDTQYF.

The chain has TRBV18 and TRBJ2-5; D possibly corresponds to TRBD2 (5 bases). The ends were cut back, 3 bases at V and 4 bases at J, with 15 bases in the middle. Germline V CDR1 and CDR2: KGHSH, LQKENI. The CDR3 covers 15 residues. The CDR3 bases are TGTGCCAGCTCACCTAACCCGGGGAGTGCAGAGACCCAGTACTTC. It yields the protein CASSPNPGSAETQYF.

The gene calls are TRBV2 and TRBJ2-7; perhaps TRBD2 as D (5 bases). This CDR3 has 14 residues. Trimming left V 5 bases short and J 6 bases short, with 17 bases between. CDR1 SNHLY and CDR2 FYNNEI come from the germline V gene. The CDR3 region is CASSREPGVSEQYF. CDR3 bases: TGTGCCAGCAGTCGAGAGCCCGGGGTCAGCGAGCAGTACTTC.

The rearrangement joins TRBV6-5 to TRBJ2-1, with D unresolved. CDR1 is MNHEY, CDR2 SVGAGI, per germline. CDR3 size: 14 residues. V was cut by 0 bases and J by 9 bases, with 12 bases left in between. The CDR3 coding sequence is TGTGCCAGCAGTTACTCGAAAGCCCGGGCTGAGCAGTTCTTC. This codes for CASSYSKARAEQFF.

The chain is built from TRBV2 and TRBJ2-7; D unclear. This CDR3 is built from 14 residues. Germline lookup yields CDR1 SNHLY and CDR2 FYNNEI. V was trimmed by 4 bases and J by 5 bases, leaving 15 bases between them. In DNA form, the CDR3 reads TGTGCCAGCAGTGTTACAGTGGGGATCGACGAGCAGTACTTC. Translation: CASSVTVGIDEQYF.

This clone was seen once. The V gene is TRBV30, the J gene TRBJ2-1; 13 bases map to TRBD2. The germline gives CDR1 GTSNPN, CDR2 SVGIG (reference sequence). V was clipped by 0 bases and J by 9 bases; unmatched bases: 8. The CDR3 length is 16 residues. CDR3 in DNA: TGTGCCTGGAGTGTTGGGGGACTAGCGGGGACCTTTGAGCAGTTCTTC. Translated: CAWSVGGLAGTFEQFF.

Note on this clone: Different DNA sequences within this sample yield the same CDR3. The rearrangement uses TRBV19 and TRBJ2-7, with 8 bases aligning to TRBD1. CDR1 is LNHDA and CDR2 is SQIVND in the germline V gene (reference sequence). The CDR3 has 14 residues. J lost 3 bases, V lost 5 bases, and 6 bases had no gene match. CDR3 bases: TGTGCCAGTAGTCGTACAGGGGGGTACTACGAGCAGTACTTC. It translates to CASSRTGGYYEQYF. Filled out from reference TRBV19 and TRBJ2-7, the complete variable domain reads DGGITQSPKYLFRKEGQNVTLSCEQNLNHDAMYWYRQDPGQGLRLIYYSQIVNDFQKGDIAEGYSVSREKKESFPLTVTSAQKNPTAFYLCASSRTGGYYEQYFGPGTRLTVT.

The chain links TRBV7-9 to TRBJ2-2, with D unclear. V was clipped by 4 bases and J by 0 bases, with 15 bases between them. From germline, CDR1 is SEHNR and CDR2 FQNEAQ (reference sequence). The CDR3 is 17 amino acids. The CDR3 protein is CASSSPLTTANTGELFF. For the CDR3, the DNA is TGTGCCAGCAGCTCCCCCCTTACAACGGCGAACACCGGGGAGCTGTTTTTT.

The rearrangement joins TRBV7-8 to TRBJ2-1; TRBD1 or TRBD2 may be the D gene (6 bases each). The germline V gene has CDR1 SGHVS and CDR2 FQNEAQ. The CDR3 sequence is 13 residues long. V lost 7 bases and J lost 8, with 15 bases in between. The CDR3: CASNRPRGDEQFF. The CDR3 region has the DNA TGTGCCAGCAACAGACCGAGGGGGGATGAGCAGTTCTTC. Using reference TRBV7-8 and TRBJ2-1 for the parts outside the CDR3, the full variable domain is GAGVSQSPRYKVAKRGQDVALRCDPISGHVSLFWYQQALGQGPEFLTYFQNEAQLDKSGLPSDRFFAERPEGSVSTLKIQRTQQEDSAVYLCASNRPRGDEQFFGPGTRLTVL.

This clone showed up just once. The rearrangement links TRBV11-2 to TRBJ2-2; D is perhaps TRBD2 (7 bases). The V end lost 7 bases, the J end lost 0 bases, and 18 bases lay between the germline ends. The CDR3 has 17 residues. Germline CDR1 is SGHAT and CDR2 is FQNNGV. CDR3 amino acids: CASNLGGAATNTGELFF. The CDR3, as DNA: TGTGCCAGCAACCTTGGGGGGGCGGCTACGAACACCGGGGAGCTGTTTTTT.

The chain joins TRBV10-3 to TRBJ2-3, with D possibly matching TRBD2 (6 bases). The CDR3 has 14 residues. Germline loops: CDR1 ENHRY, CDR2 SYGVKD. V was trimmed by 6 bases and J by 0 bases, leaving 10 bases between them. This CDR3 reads CAISLGTSTDTQYF. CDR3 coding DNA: TGTGCCATCAGCCTCGGGACTAGCACAGATACGCAGTATTTT.

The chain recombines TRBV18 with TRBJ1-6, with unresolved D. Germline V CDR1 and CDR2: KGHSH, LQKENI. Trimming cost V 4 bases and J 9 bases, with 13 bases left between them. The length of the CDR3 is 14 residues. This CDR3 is CASSQDRAGSPLHF. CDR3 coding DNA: TGTGCCAGCTCACAGGACCGGGCTGGTTCACCCCTCCACTTT.

In nucleotides, the CDR3 is TGTGCCAGCAGCCAAGAAGGGGATAAAACCGGGACTAGCGGGAGTCGTAAGCAGTACTTC. Encoded protein: CASSQEGDKTGTSGSRKQYF. V and J are TRBV14 and TRBJ2-7, with 14 bases identical to TRBD2. With 0 bases clipped from V and 8 bases from J, the junction kept 18 bases outside the gene matches. CDR3 length: 20 residues. Germline CDR1 and CDR2: SGHDN and FVKESK.

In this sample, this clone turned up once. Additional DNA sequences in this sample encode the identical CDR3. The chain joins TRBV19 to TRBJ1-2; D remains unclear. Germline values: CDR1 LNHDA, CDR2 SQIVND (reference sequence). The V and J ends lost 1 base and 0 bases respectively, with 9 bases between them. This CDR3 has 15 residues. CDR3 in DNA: TGTGCCAGTAGTATAGGCGGAGGGACTAACTATGGCTACACCTTC. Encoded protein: CASSIGGGTNYGYTF.

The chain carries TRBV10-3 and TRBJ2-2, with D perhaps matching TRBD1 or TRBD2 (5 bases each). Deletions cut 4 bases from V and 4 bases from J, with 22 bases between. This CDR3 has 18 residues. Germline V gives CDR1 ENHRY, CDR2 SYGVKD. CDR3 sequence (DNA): TGTGCCATCAGTGTTTCGTCCCTCGGGGCGGGCGGCACCGGGGAGCTGTTTTTT. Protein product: CAISVSSLGAGGTGELFF.

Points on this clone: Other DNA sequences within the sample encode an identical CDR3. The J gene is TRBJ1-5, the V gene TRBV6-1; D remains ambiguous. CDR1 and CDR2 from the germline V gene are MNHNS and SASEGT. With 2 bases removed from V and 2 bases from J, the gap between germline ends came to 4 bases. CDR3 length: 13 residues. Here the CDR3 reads CASSERGNQPQHF. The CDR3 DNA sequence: TGTGCCAGCAGTGAACGGGGCAATCAGCCCCAGCATTTT.